The 32 T cell receptor beta chains listed next were all sequenced from one sample in a study of CD8 T cells in Susac syndrome. RNA totalling roughly 0.5 to 1 ug underwent reverse transcription with random hexamers. TCRdb used MiXCR to reprocess the immunoSEQ multiplex PCR reads, holding one entry per CDR3 protein. In the table there are roughly 110,000 distinct CDR3 sequences, around 93% of which are singletons. Sequenced input: CD8+ T cells from PBMCs. These receptor sequences come from a human donor in good health.

This sequence joins TRBV6-2 or TRBV6-3 and TRBJ2-1, with TRBD2 matching over 14 bases. This CDR3 has 18 amino acids. Looked up from germline, CDR1 is MNHEY and CDR2 is SVGEGT. V was clipped by 4 bases and J by 5 bases; unmatched bases: 10. The CDR3 DNA follows: TGTGCCAGCAGTTCGGGACTAGCGGGAGTAGGTTGGAACAATGAGCAGTTCTTC. Translating gives CASSSGLAGVGWNNEQFF.

The chain recombines TRBV20-1 with TRBJ2-3, with 8 bases aligning to TRBD2. The junction had 17 bases not matched to a gene; V was cut back by 6 bases and J by 3 bases. The germline V gene has CDR1 DFQATT and CDR2 SNEGSKA (reference sequence). This CDR3 has 17 amino acids. CDR3 nucleotides: TGCAGTGCGACCCCGCTCGGGATAGCGGGAATTACAGATACGCAGTATTTT. Translated, it gives CSATPLGIAGITDTQYF.

The chain recombines TRBV6-5 with TRBJ2-7; 7 bases are a match to TRBD2. Unmatched junction bases numbered 8, after V lost 3 bases and J lost 9 bases. Germline assignment: CDR1 MNHEY and CDR2 SVGAGI. The CDR3 runs to 13 residues. CDR3 protein: CASSYTLTGGQYF. CDR3 sequence (DNA): TGTGCCAGCAGTTATACTCTGACGGGGGGGCAGTACTTC.

The genes are TRBV5-4 and TRBJ2-2; D unclear. The CDR3 sequence is 13 residues long. Germline V gene sequence: CDR1 SGHNT, CDR2 YYREEE (reference sequence). V was pared by 2 bases and J by 1 base, with 3 bases between. The DNA for the CDR3 is TGTGCCAGCAGCTTTTTGAACACCGGGGAGCTGTTTTTT. Encoded protein: CASSFLNTGELFF.

The chain combines TRBV6-2 or TRBV6-3 with TRBJ1-1, with D possibly TRBD1 on 6 matching bases. Germline V gene lookup returns CDR1 MNHEY and CDR2 SVGEGT. The CDR3 length is 15 residues. The germline V and J ends were trimmed by 0 bases and 8 bases, with 16 bases remaining between them. The CDR3 coding sequence is TGTGCCAGCAGTTACTCGATTGGGGACAAATTAGAAGCTTTCTTT. Protein: CASSYSIGDKLEAFF.

The V call is TRBV2, the J call TRBJ1-2; 7 bases match TRBD1. Germline values: CDR1 SNHLY, CDR2 FYNNEI. The CDR3 sequence is 16 residues long. Trimming at V came to 4 bases and at J to 7 bases, leaving 15 bases not matched to a gene. CDR3 sequence (DNA): TGTGCCAGCAGTGGCTCGATGGTCGGGACAGACCGTGGCTACACCTTC. Its translation is CASSGSMVGTDRGYTF.

V and J are TRBV7-2 and TRBJ2-2, with TRBD1 as a possible D gene (6 bases). Germline values: CDR1 SGHTA, CDR2 FQGNSA. The CDR3 length is 16 residues. The ends were cut back, 1 base at V and 2 bases at J, with 11 bases in the middle. DNA of the CDR3: TGTGCCAGCAGCTTAGAAACAGGGACCAACACCGGGGAGCTGTTTTTT. It encodes CASSLETGTNTGELFF.

The sample holds one count of this clonotype. The CDR3 nucleotides read TGTGCCAGCAGCACCGGACAGACGGGGAATCAGCCCCAGCATTTT. It is translated as CASSTGQTGNQPQHF. V and J are TRBV7-8 and TRBJ1-5, with D possibly TRBD1 on 6 matching bases. The CDR3 is 15 residues long. Germline values: CDR1 SGHVS, CDR2 FQNEAQ. V was shortened by 5 bases and J by 4 bases, with 15 bases between the two germline ends.

The J gene is TRBJ2-7, the V gene TRBV9, with TRBD2 matching over 9 bases. Germline CDR1 and CDR2: SGDLS and YYNGEE. The CDR3 has 17 residues. The trim removed 3 bases at V and 2 bases at J, leaving 12 bases unmatched. The CDR3 here is CASSGRGSSGRTYEQYF. CDR3 sequence (DNA): TGTGCCAGCAGCGGGCGGGGGAGTAGCGGGAGAACCTACGAGCAGTACTTC.

This chain links TRBV29-1 with TRBJ1-1; no reliable D call. Trimming removed 4 bases from V and 6 bases from J, with 21 bases in between. CDR3 length: 15 amino acids. The germline gives CDR1 SQVTM, CDR2 ANQGSEA. DNA of the CDR3: TGCAGCGTTGGTCGGAAAGAGAAGGTTGCCTCTGAAGCTTTCTTT. Encoded protein: CSVGRKEKVASEAFF.

The chain has TRBV2 and TRBJ2-6; TRBD1 agrees at 8 bases. CDR1 and CDR2 (germline): SNHLY, FYNNEI. J lost 2 bases, V lost 7 bases, and 4 bases had no gene match. This CDR3 comprises 15 residues. This CDR3 is CASKETGAGANVLTF. The CDR3 DNA reads TGTGCCAGCAAAGAGACAGGGGCTGGGGCCAACGTCCTGACTTTC.

This clonotype was counted once. The chain has TRBV12-3 or TRBV12-4 and TRBJ2-3; 10 bases line up with TRBD2. There are 14 residues in the CDR3. The V gene end was trimmed by 6 bases and the J gene end by 3 bases; junction bases not matched to a gene: 3. CDR3 loop: CASSRSGGTDTQYF. CDR3 DNA: TGTGCCAGCAGCCGTAGCGGGGGGACAGATACGCAGTATTTT.

The chain is built from TRBV20-1 and TRBJ1-1, with D unclear. This CDR3 has 10 amino acids. With 7 bases removed from V and 8 bases from J, the gap between germline ends came to 11 bases. CDR1 DFQATT and CDR2 SNEGSKA come from the germline V gene (reference sequence). The CDR3 sequence is CSVANIEAFF. In DNA, the CDR3 is TGCAGTGTCGCGAACATCGAAGCTTTCTTT.

V gene TRBV5-1 combines with J gene TRBJ2-2, with TRBD1 matching 7 bases. Looked up from germline, CDR1 is SGHRS and CDR2 is YFSETQ. The junction had 13 bases not matched to a gene; V was cut back by 4 bases and J by 7 bases. CDR3 length equals 16 residues. DNA of the CDR3: TGCGCCAGCAGCCCCACGCAGGGGACAGCAGTCGGGGAGCTGTTTTTT. This sequence encodes CASSPTQGTAVGELFF.

Details on this clonotype: An end of the junction differs from the germline gene, which may be a read error. The chain is built from TRBV7-7 and TRBJ2-3; D call uncertain. CDR3 size: 14 residues. The germline V gene encodes CDR1 SSHAT and CDR2 FNYEAQ (reference sequence). DNA for the CDR3: TGTGCTAGCAGCGTGGACGTGGGCACAGATACGCAGTATTTT. As protein: CASSVDVGTDTQYF. Complete variable domain (other parts from reference TRBV7-7 and TRBJ2-3): GAGVSQSPRYKVTKRGQDVTLRCDPISSHATLYWYQQALGQGPEFLTYFNYEAQPDKSGLPSDRFSAERPEGSISTLTIQRTEQRDSAMYRCASSVDVGTDTQYFGPGTRLTVL.

V usage is TRBV6-2 or TRBV6-3 and J usage is TRBJ1-6; perhaps TRBD1 as D (5 bases). Between the trimmed V and J ends, which lost 8 bases and 9 bases, there was a span of 17 bases. Germline lookup yields CDR1 MNHEY and CDR2 SVGEGT. This CDR3 contains 14 residues. CDR3 sequence: CASGPGPGTSPLHF. CDR3 DNA sequence: TGTGCCAGCGGTCCGGGACCCGGGACTTCACCCCTCCACTTT.

The chain carries TRBV12-5 and TRBJ2-1; no firm D call. This CDR3 region has 14 residues. V was clipped by 4 bases and J by 3 bases, with 10 bases between them. Germline CDR1 reads LGHNT; CDR2 reads FRNRAP. CDR3 coding DNA: TGTGCTAGTGGTTCCCCGGCCGTCTACAATGAGCAGTTCTTC. It codes for CASGSPAVYNEQFF. The full variable domain, rest sourced from reference TRBV12-5 and TRBJ2-1, is DARVTQTPRHKVTEMGQEVTMRCQPILGHNTVFWYRQTMMQGLELLAYFRNRAPLDDSGMPKDRFSAEMPDATLATLKIQPSEPRDSAVYFCASGSPAVYNEQFFGPGTRLTVL.

This sequence joins TRBV7-2 and TRBJ2-5; a weak D match, TRBD1 (6 bases). The V end was cut by 1 base, the J end by 3 bases, with 9 bases between. The CDR3 sequence is 14 residues long. The V gene's germline CDR1 is SGHTA and CDR2 FQGNSA. This CDR3 is CASSLVGGKETQYF. The CDR3 coding sequence is TGTGCCAGCAGCTTAGTAGGGGGAAAAGAGACCCAGTACTTC.

This chain uses TRBV20-1 with TRBJ2-3; 8 bases are a match to TRBD2. V dropped 6 bases and J dropped 0; count of bases not matched to a gene: 8. CDR3 size: 15 residues. Germline V gene data show CDR1 as DFQATT and CDR2 as SNEGSKA (reference sequence). The CDR3 sequence: CSATRRGESTDTQYF. CDR3 DNA: TGCAGTGCCACACGGCGGGGGGAAAGCACAGATACGCAGTATTTT.

The chain uses TRBV10-3 and TRBJ1-1; D not certain. Trimming took off 3 bases at V and 2 bases at J, with 16 bases between the two ends. CDR1 is ENHRY, CDR2 SYGVKD, per germline. This CDR3 is 16 amino acids long. CDR3 sequence (DNA): TGTGCCATCAGTGATACGGTTGGCAGGCTTAACACTGAAGCTTTCTTT. Protein product: CAISDTVGRLNTEAFF.

The V and J genes are TRBV5-6 and TRBJ2-6; D may be TRBD1 (5 bases). V shed 6 bases and J shed 2 bases, with 12 bases lying between them. There are 15 residues in the CDR3. Germline V gene data show CDR1 as SGHDT and CDR2 as YYEEEE. CDR3 sequence reads: CASTRQITGANVLTF. The CDR3, as DNA: TGTGCCAGCACCCGACAGATAACTGGGGCCAACGTCCTGACTTTC.

The chain links TRBV9 to TRBJ2-2; D not resolved. Germline CDR1 is SGDLS and CDR2 is YYNGEE. The CDR3 consists of 14 residues. Between the trimmed V and J ends, which lost 4 bases and 5 bases, there was a span of 12 bases. The CDR3 reads CASSRPTRTGELFF. The CDR3 DNA sequence: TGTGCCAGCAGCCGTCCTACTCGGACCGGGGAGCTGTTTTTT.

This clonotype was recorded once. The chain couples TRBV25-1 to TRBJ2-1; 9 bases match TRBD1. V gave up 4 bases and J gave up 6 bases; unmatched junction bases: 7. This CDR3 comprises 15 residues. Germline CDR1 MGHDK, CDR2 SYGVNS. Written as DNA, the CDR3 is TGTGCCAGCAGTGGGGCCAACAGGGGGCTCAATGAGCAGTTCTTC. Its translation: CASSGANRGLNEQFF. Drawing the rest from reference TRBV25-1 and TRBJ2-1, the complete variable domain is EADIYQTPRYLVIGTGKKITLECSQTMGHDKMYWYQQDPGMELHLIHYSYGVNSTEKGDLSSESTVSRIRTEHFPLTLESARPSHTSQYLCASSGANRGLNEQFFGPGTRLTVL.

The chain employs TRBV7-2 and TRBJ2-7; 7 bases are a match to TRBD2. The V gene end was trimmed by 2 bases and the J gene end by 2 bases; junction bases not matched to a gene: 9. Germline V gene lookup returns CDR1 SGHTA and CDR2 FQGNSA. The CDR3 is 16 residues long. For the CDR3, the DNA is TGTGCCAGCAGCTTATTTGGGCTAGCGGATACCTACGAGCAGTACTTC. Protein: CASSLFGLADTYEQYF.

This chain joins TRBV6-2 or TRBV6-3 and TRBJ2-3; TRBD1 agrees at 7 bases. The junction had 12 bases not matched to a gene; V was cut back by 2 bases and J by 7 bases. Germline V gene sequence: CDR1 MNHEY, CDR2 SVGEGT. The CDR3 consists of 16 residues. This chain's CDR3 is CASSYTPGQEVHTQYF. CDR3 coding DNA: TGTGCCAGCAGTTACACCCCCGGACAGGAGGTCCATACGCAGTATTTT.

The CDR3, as DNA: TGCAGCGTTGTCCCGCAGGGCGAGACCCAGTACTTC. Its translation: CSVVPQGETQYF. The V call is TRBV29-1, the J call TRBJ2-5, with D possibly being TRBD1 (5 bases). The CDR3 length is 12 residues. Germline V gene data show CDR1 as SQVTM and CDR2 as ANQGSEA. Trimming took off 4 bases at V and 5 bases at J, with 11 bases between the two ends.

DNA of the CDR3: TGTGCCAGCAGCTTAGAGGGACAGGGAACCTACGAGCAGTACTTC. It codes for CASSLEGQGTYEQYF. The gene calls are TRBV7-2 and TRBJ2-7, with 9 bases fitting TRBD1. This CDR3 has 15 amino acids. CDR1 and CDR2 (germline): SGHTA, FQGNSA. V was clipped by 1 base and J by 2 bases; unmatched bases: 3.

CDR3 in DNA: TGCAGCATTCAGGACAGCGCCGATGGCTACACCTTC. It translates to CSIQDSADGYTF. The rearrangement uses TRBV29-1 and TRBJ1-2; tentatively, D is TRBD1 (6 bases). Germline V gene data show CDR1 as SQVTM and CDR2 as ANQGSEA. Trimming cost V 8 bases and J 6 bases, with 16 bases left between them. CDR3 length: 12 amino acids.

This chain uses TRBV14 with TRBJ2-2; no firm D call. Germline CDR1 and CDR2: SGHDN and FVKESK. The V gene lost 3 bases and the J gene lost 2 bases, with 16 bases spanning the gap. This CDR3 has 17 residues. The CDR3 here is CASSHRKLTDNTGELFF. The CDR3 coding sequence is TGTGCCAGCAGCCACCGCAAGCTGACGGACAACACCGGGGAGCTGTTTTTT.

The chain carries TRBV19 and TRBJ2-1; 10 bases agree with TRBD2. The V gene end was trimmed by 5 bases and the J gene end by 6 bases; junction bases not matched to a gene: 4. CDR1 and CDR2 from the germline V gene are LNHDA and SQIVND (reference sequence). The CDR3 runs to 14 residues. The CDR3 here is CASSPTSGSNEQFF. The CDR3, as DNA: TGTGCCAGTAGTCCGACTAGCGGGTCCAATGAGCAGTTCTTC.

The chain is built from TRBV29-1 and TRBJ2-2; D is perhaps TRBD1 or TRBD2 (5 bases each). Germline V gene data show CDR1 as SQVTM and CDR2 as ANQGSEA. Trimming removed 7 bases from V and 0 bases from J, with 6 bases in between. The CDR3 runs to 12 residues. The CDR3 loop reads CSGGPNTGELFF. The CDR3 region has the DNA TGCAGCGGGGGACCGAACACCGGGGAGCTGTTTTTT.

This clonotype was counted between two and nine times. The genes are TRBV29-1 and TRBJ2-5; D perhaps matches TRBD2 (5 bases). The V gene's germline CDR1 is SQVTM and CDR2 ANQGSEA. Trimming stripped 4 bases from V and 2 bases from J, with 8 bases between. The CDR3 is 12 amino acids. The CDR3 DNA reads TGCAGCGTTGCGTCGGGGCAAGAGACCCAGTACTTC. This gives the protein CSVASGQETQYF.